The clone carrying this TCR beta chain was seen ten or more times. The V end was cut by 3 bases, the J end by 4 bases, with 9 bases between. This CDR3 spans 13 amino acids. The V gene's germline CDR1 is DFQATT and CDR2 SNEGSKA (reference sequence). This specimen comes from a study of T cells in Graves' hyperthyroidism and ophthalmopathy. Lactation, pregnancy, other autoimmune disease or uncontrolled infection led to exclusion of patients. Fresh peripheral blood, approximately 9.6 ml, yielded the PBMCs. TCR beta CDR3 regions were amplified from RNA transcripts. An initial round of RT-PCR targeting the TCR CDR3 relied on the HTBI primer set. TCRdb reprocessed the multiplex PCR reads with MiXCR, giving one entry per CDR3 protein. The table records about 420,000 distinct CDR3 sequences, 15% to 17% of them present only once.

This receptor was taken from a woman between 18 and 29 years old with Graves' hyperthyroidism. The specimen was blood. This chain links TRBV20-1 with TRBJ2-2; D may be TRBD2 (6 bases). The CDR3 nucleotides are TGCAGTGCTAGCGGGGGAGGCACCGGGGAGCTGTTTTTT. This sequence encodes CSASGGGTGELFF.